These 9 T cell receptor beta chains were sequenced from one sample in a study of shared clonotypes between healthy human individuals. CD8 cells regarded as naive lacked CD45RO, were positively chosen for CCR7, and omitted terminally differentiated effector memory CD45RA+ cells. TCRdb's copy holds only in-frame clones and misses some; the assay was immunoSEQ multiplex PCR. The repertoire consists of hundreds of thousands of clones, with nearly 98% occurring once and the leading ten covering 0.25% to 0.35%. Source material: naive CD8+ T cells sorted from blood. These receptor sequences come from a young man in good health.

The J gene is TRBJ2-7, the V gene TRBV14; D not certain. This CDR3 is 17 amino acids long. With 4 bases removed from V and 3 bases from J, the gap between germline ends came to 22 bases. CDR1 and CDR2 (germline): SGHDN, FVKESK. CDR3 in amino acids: CASSPEDNPTRNYEQYF. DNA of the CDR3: TGTGCCAGCAGCCCGGAAGACAACCCTACCAGGAACTACGAGCAGTACTTC.

The CDR3 DNA reads as TGTGCCAGTAGAGGACTAGCGGGCTCCTACGAGCAGTACTTC. Encoded protein: CASRGLAGSYEQYF. V and J are TRBV19 and TRBJ2-7, with TRBD2 identical over 11 bases. The CDR3 totals 14 residues. CDR1 LNHDA and CDR2 SQIVND come from the germline V gene (reference sequence). Trimming removed 6 bases from V and 0 bases from J; junction bases left unmatched: 1.

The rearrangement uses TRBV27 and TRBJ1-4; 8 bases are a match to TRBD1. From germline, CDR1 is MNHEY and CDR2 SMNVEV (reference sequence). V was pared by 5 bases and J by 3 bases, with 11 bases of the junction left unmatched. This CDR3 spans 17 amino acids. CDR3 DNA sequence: TGTGCCAGCAGTAAAACAGGGGGAAGGGAGGCTAATGAAAAACTGTTTTTT. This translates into CASSKTGGREANEKLFF.

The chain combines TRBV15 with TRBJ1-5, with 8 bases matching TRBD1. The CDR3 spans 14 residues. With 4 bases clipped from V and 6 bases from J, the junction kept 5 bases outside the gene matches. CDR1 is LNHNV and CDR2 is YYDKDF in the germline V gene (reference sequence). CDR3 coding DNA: TGTGCCACCAGCAACGGACAGGGCGGTCAGCCCCAGCATTTT. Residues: CATSNGQGGQPQHF.

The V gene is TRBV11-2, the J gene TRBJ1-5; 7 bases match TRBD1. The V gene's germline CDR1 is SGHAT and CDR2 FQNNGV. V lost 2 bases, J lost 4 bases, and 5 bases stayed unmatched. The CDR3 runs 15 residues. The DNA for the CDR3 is TGTGCCAGCAGCTTACTCATGGGACAGAATCAGCCCCAGCATTTT. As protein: CASSLLMGQNQPQHF.

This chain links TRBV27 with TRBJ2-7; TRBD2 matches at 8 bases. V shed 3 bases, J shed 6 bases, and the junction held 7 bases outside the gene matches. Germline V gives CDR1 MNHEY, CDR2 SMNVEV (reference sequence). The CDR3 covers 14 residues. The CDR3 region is CASSFGGGLPEQYF. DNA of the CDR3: TGTGCCAGCAGTTTTGGCGGGGGGTTACCCGAGCAGTACTTC.

CDR3 sequence reads: CAHSSPSARDTDTQYF. The CDR3 coding sequence is TGTGCCCATAGTAGTCCTAGCGCGAGAGACACAGATACGCAGTATTTT. This rearrangement joins TRBV28 to TRBJ2-3; D perhaps matches TRBD2 (6 bases). This CDR3 spans 16 amino acids. Germline-derived CDR1 and CDR2 are MDHEN and SYDVKM. V dropped 11 bases and J dropped 2 bases, with 23 bases sitting between them.

CDR3 region: CASSLDGQFGSGATNVLTF. The CDR3 nucleotides read TGCGCCAGCAGCTTGGACGGACAGTTCGGATCTGGGGCGACCAACGTCCTGACTTTC. This chain uses TRBV5-1 with TRBJ2-6; TRBD1 might be the D (6 bases). The V gene lost 0 bases and the J gene lost 8 bases, with 24 bases spanning the gap. Germline-derived CDR1 and CDR2 are SGHRS and YFSETQ. The CDR3 contains 19 residues.

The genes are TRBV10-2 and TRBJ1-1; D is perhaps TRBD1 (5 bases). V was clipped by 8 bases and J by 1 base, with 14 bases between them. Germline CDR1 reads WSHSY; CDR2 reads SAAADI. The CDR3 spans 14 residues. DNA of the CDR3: TGCGCCAGCCGCCCACCTGGGACGAACACTGAAGCTTTCTTT. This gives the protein CASRPPGTNTEAFF.